The 26 T cell receptor beta chains presented below share a single source sample, sequenced in a study of blood T cell repertoires in COVID-19. The assay was immunoSEQ multiplex PCR, and TCRdb's table has in-frame clones only and misses some. The table records 250,000 to 350,000 clones, around 85% of them present only once. The specimen was peripheral blood. Receptors originate from a human donor with COVID-19, enrolled during active disease. The donor label of this sample is uncertain.

The chain is built from TRBV6-2 or TRBV6-3 and TRBJ2-2; TRBD2 aligns across 13 bases. Germline assignment: CDR1 MNHEY and CDR2 SVGEGT. This CDR3 region has 16 residues. V lost 5 bases and J lost 4; bases outside the gene matches: 4. For the CDR3, the DNA is TGTGCCAGCAGTCTAAGACTAGCGGGAGGCACCGGGGAGCTGTTTTTT. It is translated as CASSLRLAGGTGELFF.

This chain joins TRBV6-5 and TRBJ2-3; tentatively, D is TRBD2 (5 bases). The germline CDR1 and CDR2 sequences are MNHEY and SVGAGI. The CDR3 sequence is 15 residues long. V lost 6 bases and J 0 bases, leaving 13 bases between the germline ends. CDR3 residues: CASRPRRASTDTQYF. The CDR3 DNA reads TGTGCCAGCAGGCCTCGGCGGGCTAGCACAGATACGCAGTATTTT.

CDR3 sequence reads: CASSSQGGQGYHTEAFF. CDR3 DNA sequence: TGTGCCAGCAGCTCACAGGGGGGACAGGGCTACCACACTGAAGCTTTCTTT. V gene TRBV7-9 combines with J gene TRBJ1-1; 9 nucleotides agree with TRBD1. CDR3 size: 17 residues. Germline V gene data show CDR1 as SEHNR and CDR2 as FQNEAQ (reference sequence). Unmatched junction bases numbered 12, after V lost 4 bases and J lost 3 bases.

The chain is built from TRBV28 and TRBJ1-5; 10 bases are a match to TRBD1. This CDR3 is built from 17 residues. J lost 6 bases, V lost 7 bases, and 15 bases had no gene match. CDR1 is MDHEN, CDR2 SYDVKM, per germline. The CDR3 reads CASNIAGTGANSQPQHF. In DNA, the CDR3 is TGTGCCAGCAACATTGCCGGGACAGGGGCCAATAGTCAGCCCCAGCATTTT.

The chain joins TRBV9 to TRBJ1-3; 7 nucleotides line up with TRBD1. V dropped 0 bases and J dropped 6; count of bases not matched to a gene: 3. Germline V CDR1 and CDR2: SGDLS, YYNGEE. There are 14 residues in the CDR3. The CDR3 nucleotides are TGTGCCAGCAGCGTAGGGGACAGATCAAACACCATATATTTT. Translating it yields CASSVGDRSNTIYF.

This chain links TRBV5-5 with TRBJ1-2; D gene unclear. Between the trimmed V and J ends, which lost 0 bases and 0 bases, there was a span of 9 bases. The CDR3 is 15 residues long. Germline lookup yields CDR1 SGHKS and CDR2 YYEKEE (reference sequence). CDR3 nucleotide sequence: TGTGCCAGCAGCTTGGCACAGCACTCTAACTATGGCTACACCTTC. It specifies CASSLAQHSNYGYTF.

The J gene is TRBJ2-4, the V gene TRBV7-2, with TRBD2 matching 14 bases. Trimming took 0 bases from V and 1 from J; bases not matched to a gene: 5. The CDR3 has 19 residues. Germline loops: CDR1 SGHTA, CDR2 FQGNSA. Here the CDR3 reads CASSLAGLAGVGAKNIQYF. CDR3 bases: TGTGCCAGCAGCTTAGCGGGACTAGCGGGAGTCGGGGCCAAAAACATTCAGTACTTC.

The CDR3 loop reads CASSKDRVTDTQYF. As DNA, the CDR3 is TGTGCCAGCAGTAAAGACAGGGTGACAGATACGCAGTATTTT. The V and J genes are TRBV6-2 or TRBV6-3 and TRBJ2-3; 7 positions agree with TRBD1. The CDR3 contains 14 residues. The germline CDR1 and CDR2 sequences are MNHEY and SVGEGT. J was trimmed by 3 bases and V by 5 bases; bases with no gene match: 5.

The rearrangement uses TRBV19 and TRBJ1-5; the D is unclear. The CDR3 is 12 residues long. Trimming took off 1 base at V and 8 bases at J, with 6 bases between the two ends. Germline V gene lookup returns CDR1 LNHDA and CDR2 SQIVND (reference sequence). The CDR3 spells CASSIAFEPQHF. Written as DNA, the CDR3 is TGTGCCAGTAGTATAGCGTTCGAGCCCCAGCATTTT.

J is TRBJ1-4 and V is TRBV4-1, with TRBD1 matching over 9 bases. The CDR3 spans 13 residues. The germline CDR1 and CDR2 sequences are MGHRA and YSYEKL. J was trimmed by 14 bases and V by 1 base; bases with no gene match: 5. CDR3 sequence reads: CASSQATGGLLFF. CDR3 nucleotides: TGCGCCAGCAGCCAAGCGACAGGGGGGCTGCTGTTTTTT.

J is TRBJ1-1 and V is TRBV5-6, with 8 nucleotides matching TRBD1. Per germline, CDR1 SGHDT and CDR2 YYEEEE. Trimming at V came to 3 bases and at J to 0 bases, leaving 4 bases not matched to a gene. The CDR3 extends over 15 amino acids. CDR3 bases: TGTGCCAGCAGCTGGGGACAGGCTATGAACACTGAAGCTTTCTTT. This gives the protein CASSWGQAMNTEAFF. Full variable domain (remainder filled in from reference TRBV5-6 and TRBJ1-1): DAGVTQSPTHLIKTRGQQVTLRCSPKSGHDTVSWYQQALGQGPQFIFQYYEEEERQRGNFPDRFSGHQFPNYSSELNVNALLLGDSALYLCASSWGQAMNTEAFFGQGTRLTVV.

The chain has TRBV7-2 and TRBJ2-7; 7 bases are shared with TRBD2. J gave up 7 bases and V 6 bases, and 6 bases lay outside the gene matches. Germline V gene data show CDR1 as SGHTA and CDR2 as FQGNSA. The CDR3 extends over 12 amino acids. The CDR3 DNA sequence: TGTGCCAGCAGTCAGCGGGGACGGGAGCAGTACTTC. This translates into CASSQRGREQYF.

Only a few counts were recorded for this clone. The chain joins TRBV29-1 to TRBJ1-1; D is possibly TRBD1 (6 bases). This CDR3 has 16 residues. CDR1 and CDR2 (germline): SQVTM, ANQGSEA. V was clipped by 3 bases and J by 1 base, with 18 bases between them. CDR3: CSVDPLDRPKNTEAFF. CDR3 DNA sequence: TGCAGCGTTGACCCGTTAGACAGGCCCAAGAACACTGAAGCTTTCTTT.

V and J are TRBV28 and TRBJ1-1; D is perhaps TRBD1 (5 bases). This CDR3 comprises 14 residues. V was trimmed by 2 bases and J by 3 bases, leaving 10 bases between them. In germline, CDR1 is MDHEN, CDR2 SYDVKM. The CDR3 protein is CASSLRGMDTEAFF. CDR3 DNA: TGTGCCAGCAGTTTACGGGGGATGGACACTGAAGCTTTCTTT.

V usage is TRBV29-1 and J usage is TRBJ2-7; 11 positions agree with TRBD1. Germline trimming cut 5 bases from V and 0 bases from J; bases unmatched to any gene: 3. Germline assignment: CDR1 SQVTM and CDR2 ANQGSEA. The CDR3 totals 14 residues. This CDR3 reads CSVKGQGVSYEQYF. CDR3 sequence (DNA): TGCAGCGTTAAGGGACAGGGGGTCTCCTACGAGCAGTACTTC.

This rearrangement joins TRBV30 to TRBJ2-7, with a tentative D call TRBD1 (6 bases). The V end lost 4 bases, the J end lost 5 bases, and 15 bases lay between the germline ends. The CDR3 length is 13 residues. Germline V CDR1 and CDR2: GTSNPN, SVGIG (reference sequence). The CDR3 region has the DNA TGTGCCTGGATGCCAGGGGTAGGGAACGAGCAGTACTTC. Its protein product is CAWMPGVGNEQYF.

The V and J genes are TRBV7-2 and TRBJ1-5; TRBD1 aligns across 9 bases. Germline V gene data show CDR1 as SGHTA and CDR2 as FQGNSA. This CDR3 is built from 15 residues. V was clipped by 0 bases and J by 5 bases; unmatched bases: 2. The CDR3 DNA reads as TGTGCCAGCAGCTTAGCGGGACAGGGATATCAGCCCCAGCATTTT. Its protein product is CASSLAGQGYQPQHF.

This clone was observed a handful of times. The CDR3 protein is CASSLLAGGLDTQYF. Written as DNA, the CDR3 is TGTGCCAGCAGCTTACTAGCGGGGGGCTTGGATACGCAGTATTTT. The gene calls are TRBV7-2 and TRBJ2-3; 11 bases match TRBD2. Looked up from germline, CDR1 is SGHTA and CDR2 is FQGNSA. The J segment lost 6 bases and the V segment lost 2 bases, leaving 4 bases of the junction unmatched. The CDR3 has 15 amino acids.

The chain uses TRBV5-1 and TRBJ2-1; TRBD2 aligns across 13 bases. The CDR3 has 15 residues. V shed 5 bases, J shed 6 bases, and the junction held 5 bases outside the gene matches. CDR1 is SGHRS and CDR2 is YFSETQ in the germline V gene. The CDR3 DNA reads as TGCGCCAGCAGGGAAAGACTAGCGGGAGGCAATGAGCAGTTCTTC. This gives the protein CASRERLAGGNEQFF.

The V call is TRBV27, the J call TRBJ2-1; 14 bases are shared with TRBD2. Germline V gives CDR1 MNHEY, CDR2 SMNVEV (reference sequence). The junction had 4 bases not matched to a gene; V was cut back by 5 bases and J by 7 bases. This CDR3 has 15 residues. As DNA, the CDR3 is TGTGCCAGCAGTCCGGGGACTAGCGGGAGTAATGAGCAGTTCTTC. Protein sequence: CASSPGTSGSNEQFF.

The chain couples TRBV28 to TRBJ1-5, with D unclear. Germline V gene sequence: CDR1 MDHEN, CDR2 SYDVKM. The CDR3 extends over 12 amino acids. With 8 bases removed from V and 3 bases from J, the gap between germline ends came to 8 bases. CDR3 region: CASLGPNQPQHF. CDR3 coding DNA: TGTGCCAGCTTGGGCCCCAATCAGCCCCAGCATTTT.

The V and J genes are TRBV5-5 and TRBJ1-4, with D perhaps TRBD1 (5 bases). Looked up from germline, CDR1 is SGHKS and CDR2 is YYEKEE (reference sequence). The CDR3 loop spans 16 amino acids. The germline V and J ends were trimmed by 0 bases and 10 bases, with 19 bases remaining between them. The CDR3 DNA reads TGTGCCAGCAGCTTGGCCACTGTGTCAGGGAGGGGAAAACTGTTTTTT. Protein sequence: CASSLATVSGRGKLFF.

This chain uses TRBV2 with TRBJ1-5; 7 nucleotides match TRBD1. Germline V gives CDR1 SNHLY, CDR2 FYNNEI. J gave up 0 bases and V 4 bases, and 9 bases lay outside the gene matches. The CDR3 is made up of 17 amino acids. Here the CDR3 DNA reads TGTGCCAGCAGTGCATCGCCGACAGGGCTTAGCAATCAGCCCCAGCATTTT. It encodes CASSASPTGLSNQPQHF.

This chain connects TRBV12-5 to TRBJ2-3; 7 bases map to TRBD1. Per germline, CDR1 LGHNT and CDR2 FRNRAP. With V trimmed by 7 bases and J by 2 bases, 6 bases remained unmatched. The CDR3 contains 14 residues. CDR3 region: CASALDRATDTQYF. The CDR3 DNA sequence: TGTGCTAGTGCCCTCGACAGGGCCACAGATACGCAGTATTTT.

The J gene is TRBJ2-5, the V gene TRBV28; D possibly corresponds to TRBD1 (6 bases). V gave up 5 bases and J gave up 7 bases, with 17 bases separating them. Germline V gives CDR1 MDHEN, CDR2 SYDVKM. The length of the CDR3 is 14 residues. The CDR3 DNA reads as TGTGCCAGCAGTCCTACAGGGCTAGGCAGGACCCAGTACTTC. Its translation: CASSPTGLGRTQYF.

The chain combines TRBV27 with TRBJ2-3; D perhaps matches TRBD1 (5 bases). CDR3 length equals 15 residues. Germline loops: CDR1 MNHEY, CDR2 SMNVEV (reference sequence). Trimming took off 5 bases at V and 6 bases at J, with 18 bases between the two ends. This chain's CDR3 is CASSEWTPRRDTQYF. The CDR3 DNA is TGTGCCAGCAGTGAATGGACACCTAGACGCGATACGCAGTATTTT.